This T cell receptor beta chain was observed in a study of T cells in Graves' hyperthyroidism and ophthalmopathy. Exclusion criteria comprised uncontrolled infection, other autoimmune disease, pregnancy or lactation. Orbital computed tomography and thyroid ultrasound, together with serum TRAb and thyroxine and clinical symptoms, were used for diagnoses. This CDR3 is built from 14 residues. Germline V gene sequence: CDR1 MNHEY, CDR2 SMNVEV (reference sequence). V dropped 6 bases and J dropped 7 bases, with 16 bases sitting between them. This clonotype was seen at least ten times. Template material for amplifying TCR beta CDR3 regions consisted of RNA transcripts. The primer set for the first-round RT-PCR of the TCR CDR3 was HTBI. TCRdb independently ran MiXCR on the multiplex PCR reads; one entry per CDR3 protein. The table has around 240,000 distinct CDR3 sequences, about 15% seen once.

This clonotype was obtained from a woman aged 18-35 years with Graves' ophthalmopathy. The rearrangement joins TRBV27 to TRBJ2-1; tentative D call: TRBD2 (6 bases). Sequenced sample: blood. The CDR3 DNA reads TGTGCCAGCAGACCGGACTACTTGGGAAATGAGCAGTTCTTC. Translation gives CASRPDYLGNEQFF.